The clone carrying this T cell receptor (beta chain) was observed a few times. Trimming cost V 2 bases and J 1 base, with 7 bases left between them. The CDR3 is 15 amino acids. Germline V gene lookup returns CDR1 SGHRS and CDR2 YFSETQ. These data come from a study of cytomegalovirus exposure and HLA in healthy donors. PCR used 60 Vbeta primers and 13 Jbeta primers. Assay used: immunoSEQ multiplex PCR; TCRdb lists only in-frame clones, some missing. This table has 90,000 to 130,000 clones, under 70% appearing once. The chain carries TRBV5-1 and TRBJ2-6; D is ambiguous. Sequenced material: PBMCs. This receptor was taken from a man aged 30-40 years in good health and CMV-seropositive. The CDR3 DNA reads TGCGCCAGCAGCTTAGCCAATTCTGGGGCCAACGTCCTGACTTTC. Residues: CASSLANSGANVLTF. Full variable domain (missing parts from reference TRBV5-1 and TRBJ2-6): KAGVTQTPRYLIKTRGQQVTLSCSPISGHRSVSWYQQTPGQGLQFLFEYFSETQRNKGNFPGRFSGRQFSNSRSEMNVSTLELGDSALYLCASSLANSGANVLTFGAGSRLTVL.